This TCR beta chain emerged from a study of PD-L1 blockade in urothelial cancer. Study in general: Patients previously received 0 to 3 chemotherapy regimens. Researchers looked at the blood 3 weeks (second dose) and 6 weeks after treatment began.

Between 1 and 8 samples, pretreatment and on-treatment, were given by each patient. The length of the CDR3 is 17 residues. TCRdb's copy holds only in-frame clones and misses some; the assay was immunoSEQ multiplex PCR. The data show roughly 50,000 clones, nearly 90% seen once. A few counts support this clone. This sequence joins TRBV12-2 and TRBJ1-2; the DNA was not compared with TRBD1, the D call given in the table. TRBV12-2 is designated a pseudogene. This specimen was PBMCs, taken around atezolizumab (anti-PD-L1) treatment. The sequence derives from a man between 60 and 70 years old with urothelial cancer. In DNA form, the CDR3 reads TGTGCAAGTCGCTTAGCGTTAGCAGGGCAACTTAACTATGGCTACACCTTC. It specifies CASRLALAGQLNYGYTF.